The text below deals with one TCR beta chain. As yet, its antigen is unknown. Germline and genes here are mouse. The read comes to an end 1 residue before the CDR3 does, leaving the germline J gene to fill in the end. The entry originates in a study of tissue T cells after allogeneic stem cell transplantation. Study-level points and caveats: Tissue-detected TCR repertoire was only partly captured by blood and spleen T cells. TCR repertoires tracked anatomic similarity, regardless of disease or transplant status. Shared clones across patients were few; motif clustering revealed tissue-specific shared signatures.

V lost 4 bases, J lost 3 bases, and 2 bases stayed unmatched. From germline, CDR1 is SNHLY and CDR2 FYNGKV (reference sequence). The CDR3 consists of 15 residues. The time point: mouse harvest day 7 after allogeneic transplant. Mouse grafts combined 10^7 T-cell-depleted bone marrow cells with 10^6 splenic CD5+ T cells. This mouse GVHD model was MHC-mismatched B6 to BALB/c, profiled day 7 or 14. Assay used: immunoSEQ multiplex PCR; TCRdb lists only in-frame clones, some missing. The sample has several thousand clones; around half are singletons. Sequenced material: gut tissue. V is TRBV3 and J is TRBJ2-2; 10 bases align to TRBD1. The TCR originated in a female BALB/c mouse given C57BL/6 T cells with graft-versus-host disease after an allogeneic hematopoietic cell transplant. CDR3 residues: CASSSTGGHTGQLYF. Partial CDR3 DNA: TGTGCCAGCAGCTCGACAGGGGGCCACACCGGGCAGCTCTAC.